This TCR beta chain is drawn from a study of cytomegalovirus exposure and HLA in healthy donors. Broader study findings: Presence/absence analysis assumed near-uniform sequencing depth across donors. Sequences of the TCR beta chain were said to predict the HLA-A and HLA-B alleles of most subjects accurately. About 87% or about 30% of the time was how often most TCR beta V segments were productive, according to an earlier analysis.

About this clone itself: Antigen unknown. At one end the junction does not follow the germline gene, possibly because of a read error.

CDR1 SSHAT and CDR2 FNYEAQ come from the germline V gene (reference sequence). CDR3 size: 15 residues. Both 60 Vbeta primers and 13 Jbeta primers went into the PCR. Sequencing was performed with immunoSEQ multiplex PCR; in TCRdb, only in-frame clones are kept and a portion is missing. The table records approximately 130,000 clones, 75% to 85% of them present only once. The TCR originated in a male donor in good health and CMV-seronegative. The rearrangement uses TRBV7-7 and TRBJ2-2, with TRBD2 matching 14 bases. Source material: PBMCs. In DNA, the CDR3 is TGTGCTAGCAGCCCCGGGACTAGCGGGAGCGGGGAGCTGTTTTTT. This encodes CASSPGTSGSGELFF.